A selection of T cell receptor beta chains follows, all from one sample in a study of T cells in tuberculosis. The method was immunoSEQ multiplex PCR; TCRdb's version includes in-frame clones alone and lacks a portion of them. Of around 23,000 clones listed, roughly 84% are singletons. The specimen was PBMCs, collected at tuberculosis diagnosis. Source of these receptors: an adult with tuberculosis. CDR3s include the opening cysteine and the closing phenylalanine or tryptophan. A D gene is named only where the DNA matches it firmly. Size is omitted from some rows. Given values are once, few, many or a class for expanded clones.

clone_size d_call j_call v_call cdr3_aa cdr3_nt
NA NA TRBJ2-2 TRBV5-1 CASSPGTIGELFF TGCGCCAGCAGCCCCGGGACAATCGGGGAGCTGTTTTTT
NA NA TRBJ2-1 TRBV6-5 CASSYWGHSSYNEQFF TGTGCCAGCAGTTACTGGGGACACAGCTCCTACAATGAGCAGTTCTTC
NA NA TRBJ1-3 TRBV5-6 CASSLVGSGNTIYF TGTGCCAGCAGCTTGGTCGGGTCTGGAAACACCATATATTTT
NA NA TRBJ2-7 TRBV27 CASRMDTISYEQYF TGTGCCAGCAGGATGGACACAATCTCCTACGAGCAGTACTTC
NA NA TRBJ2-7 TRBV28 CASTTEYPYEQYF TGTGCCAGCACCACTGAATACCCCTACGAGCAGTACTTC
NA NA TRBJ2-7 TRBV5-1 CASSSRSSYEQYF TGCGCCAGCAGTTCGAGGAGCTCCTACGAGCAGTACTTC
NA NA TRBJ2-4 TRBV10-1 CASSRGGMGNIQYF TGCGCCAGCAGCCGAGGCGGGATGGGGAACATTCAGTACTTC
NA TRBD2 TRBJ2-1 TRBV2 CASSGGGGYNEQFF TGTGCCAGCAGTGGCGGGGGAGGTTACAATGAGCAGTTCTTC
NA NA TRBJ2-5 TRBV6-1 CASSEARETQYF TGTGCCAGCAGTGAAGCTCGGGAGACCCAGTACTTC
NA NA TRBJ1-2 TRBV6-5 CASSVTGEANYGYTF TGTGCCAGCAGTGTGACAGGCGAAGCTAACTATGGCTACACCTTC
NA NA TRBJ2-1 TRBV14 CASSQFTGYSYNEQFF TGTGCCAGCAGCCAATTCACAGGTTACTCCTACAATGAGCAGTTCTTC
NA NA TRBJ2-1 TRBV2 CASRSSSYNEQFF TGTGCCAGCCGGAGTTCCTCCTACAATGAGCAGTTCTTC
NA TRBD2 TRBJ2-5 TRBV4-2 CASSQDPLAGVETQYF TGTGCCAGCAGCCAAGATCCCCTAGCGGGAGTTGAGACCCAGTACTTC
NA NA TRBJ2-1 TRBV19 CASSQGAGGNNEQFF TGTGCCAGTAGTCAGGGGGCGGGAGGGAACAATGAGCAGTTCTTC
NA NA TRBJ1-1 TRBV12-5 CASGLVLGPRTEAFF TGTGCTAGTGGTTTGGTATTAGGTCCCAGGACTGAAGCTTTCTTT
NA NA TRBJ1-5 TRBV7-9 CASSGRPGEGQHF TGTGCCAGCAGCGGACGACCCGGGGAGGGCCAGCATTTT
NA TRBD2 TRBJ2-1 TRBV6-4 CASSGGTSGSLSEQFF TGTGCCAGCAGTGGCGGGACTAGCGGGAGTTTAAGTGAGCAGTTCTTC
NA NA TRBJ2-5 TRBV6-1 CASRLWTEETQYF TGTGCCAGCCGCCTCTGGACAGAAGAGACCCAGTACTTC
NA TRBD1 TRBJ1-4 TRBV27 CASRDRGLFNEKLFF TGTGCCAGCAGGGACAGGGGGCTGTTTAATGAAAAACTGTTTTTT
NA NA TRBJ1-3 TRBV5-1 CASSLWWTASGNTIYF TGCGCCAGCAGCTTGTGGTGGACAGCGTCTGGAAACACCATATATTTT
NA TRBD1 TRBJ2-7 TRBV29-1 CSVGDRIYEQYF TGCAGCGTGGGGGACAGGATCTACGAGCAGTACTTC
NA TRBD1 TRBJ1-1 TRBV19 CASSPTGDGEAFF TGTGCCAGTAGTCCCACAGGGGATGGTGAAGCTTTCTTT
NA TRBD1 TRBJ2-7 TRBV5-1 CASSLVGDRGHEQYF TGCGCCAGCAGCTTGGTGGGGGACAGGGGACACGAGCAGTACTTC
NA TRBD1 TRBJ2-7 TRBV25-1 CASSSGGYEQYF TGTGCCAGCAGTTCAGGGGGCTACGAGCAGTACTTC
few NA TRBJ1-1 TRBV11-2 CASSLGTSGGLNTEAFF TGTGCCAGCAGCTTAGGCACTAGCGGGGGGTTGAACACTGAAGCTTTCTTT
NA NA TRBJ2-3 TRBV5-5 CASSLGGQGDTQYF TGTGCCAGCAGCTTGGGAGGTCAGGGAGATACGCAGTATTTT
NA TRBD1 TRBJ1-2 TRBV27 CASSRSDRVNYGYTF TGTGCCAGCAGTCGATCCGACAGGGTCAACTATGGCTACACCTTC
few TRBD1 TRBJ1-1 TRBV29-1 CSVGQVGHTEAFF TGCAGCGTGGGACAGGTAGGACACACTGAAGCTTTCTTT
few NA TRBJ1-5 TRBV2 CASSGPTEPNQPQHF TGTGCCAGCAGTGGACCTACAGAACCCAATCAGCCCCAGCATTTT
NA NA TRBJ1-2 TRBV6-5 CASSYQGHYGYTF TGTGCCAGCAGTTACCAGGGCCACTATGGCTACACCTTC
NA NA TRBJ2-3 TRBV7-9 CASSSLGGWGTDTQYF TGTGCCAGCAGCTCTTTGGGAGGATGGGGCACAGATACGCAGTATTTT